The 5 T cell receptor beta chains presented below share a single source sample, sequenced in a study of T cell responses to AZD1222 COVID-19 vaccine. Only in-frame clones appear in the TCRdb table, and some are missing; sequencing was by immunoSEQ multiplex PCR. The sample includes about 120,000 clones, roughly nine tenths of them seen just once. The sequenced sample was peripheral blood, obtained 28 days after the second AZD1222 dose. The receptors come from an adult who received the AZD1222 COVID-19 vaccine.

The J gene is TRBJ2-1, the V gene TRBV28; D is undetermined. This CDR3 comprises 15 residues. V was trimmed by 6 bases and J by 4 bases, leaving 16 bases between them. Germline V gene sequence: CDR1 MDHEN, CDR2 SYDVKM. CDR3 nucleotides: TGTGCCAGCAGGAGGAAGGTTATCGTATACAATGAGCAGTTCTTC. It encodes CASRRKVIVYNEQFF.

The rearrangement links TRBV10-1 to TRBJ2-2; no definite D call. The germline gives CDR1 WNHNN, CDR2 SYGVQD (reference sequence). Trimming removed 3 bases at V and 4 bases at J, with 12 bases between. The CDR3 spans 15 residues. Here the CDR3 DNA reads TGCGCCAGCAGTGACCTAAATCCGAGCACCGGGGAGCTGTTTTTT. This codes for CASSDLNPSTGELFF.

This clone appeared once. The chain couples TRBV19 to TRBJ2-1, with 8 bases aligning to TRBD2. Germline loops: CDR1 LNHDA, CDR2 SQIVND (reference sequence). With 4 bases clipped from V and 4 bases from J, the junction kept 3 bases outside the gene matches. The length of the CDR3 is 14 residues. The CDR3 nucleotides read TGTGCCAGTAGTAAAGTAGCGGGGTACAATGAGCAGTTCTTC. It specifies CASSKVAGYNEQFF.

This rearrangement joins TRBV2 to TRBJ1-6; D perhaps matches TRBD1 (5 bases). The V end was cut by 4 bases, the J end by 8 bases, with 6 bases between. The CDR3 consists of 12 residues. The germline V gene has CDR1 SNHLY and CDR2 FYNNEI. CDR3 residues: CASSVGDSPLHF. Written as DNA, the CDR3 is TGTGCCAGCAGTGTGGGGGATTCACCCCTCCACTTT.

The chain employs TRBV30 and TRBJ2-7; tentatively, D is TRBD1 (6 bases). The CDR3 totals 11 residues. CDR1 and CDR2 from the germline V gene are GTSNPN and SVGIG (reference sequence). V lost 7 bases to trimming and J lost 3 bases, with 10 bases between them. CDR3 bases: TGTGCCTTCCAACAGGGCTACGAGCAGTACTTC. This codes for CAFQQGYEQYF.